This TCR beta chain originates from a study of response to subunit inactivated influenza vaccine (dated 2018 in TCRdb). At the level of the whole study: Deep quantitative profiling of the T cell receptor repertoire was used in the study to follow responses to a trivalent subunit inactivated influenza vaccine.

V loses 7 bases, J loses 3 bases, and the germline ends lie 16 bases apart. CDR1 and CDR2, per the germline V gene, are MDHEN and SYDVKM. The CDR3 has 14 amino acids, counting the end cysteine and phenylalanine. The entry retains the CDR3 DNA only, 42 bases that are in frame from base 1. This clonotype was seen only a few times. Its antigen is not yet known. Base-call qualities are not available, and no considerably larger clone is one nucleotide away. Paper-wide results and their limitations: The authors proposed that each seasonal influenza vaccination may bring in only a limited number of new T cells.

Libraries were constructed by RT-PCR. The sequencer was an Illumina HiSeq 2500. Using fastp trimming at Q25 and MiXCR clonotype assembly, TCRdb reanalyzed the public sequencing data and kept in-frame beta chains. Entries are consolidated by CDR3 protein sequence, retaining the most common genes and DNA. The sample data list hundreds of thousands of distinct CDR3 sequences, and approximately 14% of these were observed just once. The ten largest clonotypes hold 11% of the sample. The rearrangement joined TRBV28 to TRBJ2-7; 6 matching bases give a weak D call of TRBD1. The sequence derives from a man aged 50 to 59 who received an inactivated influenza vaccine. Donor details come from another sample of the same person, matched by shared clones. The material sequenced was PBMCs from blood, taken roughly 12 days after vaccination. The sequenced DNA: TGTGCCAGCAACGACCTTGGCAGGGGCTACGAGCAGTACTTC. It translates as CASNDLGRGYEQYF.